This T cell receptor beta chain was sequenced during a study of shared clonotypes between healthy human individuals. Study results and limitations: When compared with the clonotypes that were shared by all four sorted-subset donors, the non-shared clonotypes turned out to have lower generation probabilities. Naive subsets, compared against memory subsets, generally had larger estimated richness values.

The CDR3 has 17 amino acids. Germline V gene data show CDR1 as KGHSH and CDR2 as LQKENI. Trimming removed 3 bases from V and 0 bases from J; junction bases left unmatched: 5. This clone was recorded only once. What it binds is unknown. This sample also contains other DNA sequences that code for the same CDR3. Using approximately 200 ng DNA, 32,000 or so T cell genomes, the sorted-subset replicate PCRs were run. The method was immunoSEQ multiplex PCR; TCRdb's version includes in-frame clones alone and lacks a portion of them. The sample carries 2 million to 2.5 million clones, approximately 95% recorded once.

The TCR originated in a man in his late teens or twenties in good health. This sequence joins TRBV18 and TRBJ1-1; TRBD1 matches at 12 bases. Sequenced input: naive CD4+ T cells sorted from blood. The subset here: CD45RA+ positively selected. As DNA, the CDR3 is TGTGCCAGCTCACCCCCCGGGACAGGGGGCCTGAACACTGAAGCTTTCTTT. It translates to CASSPPGTGGLNTEAFF.